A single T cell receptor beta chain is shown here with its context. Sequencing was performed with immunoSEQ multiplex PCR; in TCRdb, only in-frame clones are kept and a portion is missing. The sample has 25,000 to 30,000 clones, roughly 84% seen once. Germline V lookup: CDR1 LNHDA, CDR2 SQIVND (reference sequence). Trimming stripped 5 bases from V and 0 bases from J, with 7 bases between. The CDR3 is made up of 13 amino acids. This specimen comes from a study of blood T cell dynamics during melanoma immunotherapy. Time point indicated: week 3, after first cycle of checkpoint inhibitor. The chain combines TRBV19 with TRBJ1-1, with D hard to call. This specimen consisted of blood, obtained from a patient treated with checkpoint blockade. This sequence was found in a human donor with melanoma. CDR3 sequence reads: CASSRIMNTEAFF. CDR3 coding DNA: TGTGCCAGTAGTCGGATTATGAACACTGAAGCTTTCTTT.